This entry describes one T cell receptor beta chain. The sample is drawn from a study of shared clonotypes between healthy human individuals. The repertoire was sequenced with immunoSEQ multiplex PCR; TCRdb's copy has only in-frame clones and lacks some. The sample shows about 1,500,000 clones, approximately 96% of them seen only once. The specimen was naive CD4+ T cells sorted from blood. Subset given: CD45RA+ positively selected. The TCR sequence derives from a man between 25 and 39 years old in good health.

CDR3 amino acids: CASSHDTFSNQPQHF. DNA for the CDR3: TGTGCCAGCAGTCACGACACTTTTAGCAATCAGCCCCAGCATTTT. This sequence joins TRBV28 and TRBJ1-5, with D unresolved. Germline assignment: CDR1 MDHEN and CDR2 SYDVKM. V was cut by 5 bases and J by 0 bases, with 11 bases left in between. There are 15 residues in the CDR3.